What follows is one T cell receptor beta chain and its context. Its antigen remains unidentified. These data belong to a study of vaccination and CD4 T cells after COVID-19. Across the study: There were six male and four female convalescents, and two of them were Hispanic.

The CDR3 length is 16 residues. Germline CDR1 KGHDR, CDR2 SFDVKD. Losses at the gene ends were 4 bases for V and 4 bases for J; bases not matched to a gene: 9. Treatment of the sample: roughly 10-day PBMC culture with coronavirus spike peptide pools or control peptides (ViraFEST assay). According to the study, CD4+ T cells from the unexposed donor were gathered ahead of the COVID-19 pandemic (2011-2018). Sequencing of DNA taken from cultured CD4+ T cells relied on the Oncomine TCR Beta short-read assay. TCRdb re-derived calls from the PCR reads in MiXCR, one entry per CDR3 protein. The table records about 2,800 distinct CDR3 sequences, approximately 40% of them present only once.

This chain links TRBV24-1 with TRBJ1-2; 9 nucleotides match TRBD1. Sequencing was carried out using CD4+ T cells from blood, cultured in vitro. The source is a human donor in good health. The CDR3 here is CATSEHTGGQGYGYTF. Written as DNA, the CDR3 is TGTGCCACCAGTGAGCACACAGGGGGCCAGGGCTATGGCTACACCTTC.